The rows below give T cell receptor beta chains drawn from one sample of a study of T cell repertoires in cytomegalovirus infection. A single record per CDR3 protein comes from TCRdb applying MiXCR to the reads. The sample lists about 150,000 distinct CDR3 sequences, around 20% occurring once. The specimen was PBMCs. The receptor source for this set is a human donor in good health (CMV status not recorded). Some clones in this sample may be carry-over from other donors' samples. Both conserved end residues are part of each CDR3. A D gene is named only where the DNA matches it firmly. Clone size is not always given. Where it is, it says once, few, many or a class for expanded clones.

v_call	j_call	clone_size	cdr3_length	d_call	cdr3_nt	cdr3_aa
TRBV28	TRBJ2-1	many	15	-	TGTGCCAGCAGCTCTCAAGATGGCGGCTACAATGAGCAGTTCTTC	CASSSQDGGYNEQFF
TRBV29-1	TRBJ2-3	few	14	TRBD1	TGCAGCGTTGGAGGGGGCTTTCGCACAGATACGCAGTATTTT	CSVGGGFRTDTQYF
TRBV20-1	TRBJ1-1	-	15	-	TGCAGTGCTAGGAGGGGGGGGGCGCGGAACACTGAAGCTTTCTTT	CSARRGGARNTEAFF
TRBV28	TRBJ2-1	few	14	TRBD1	TGTGCCAGCACCGGGGACAGTAGGTACAATGAGCAGTTCTTC	CASTGDSRYNEQFF
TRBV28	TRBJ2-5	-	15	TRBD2	TGTGCCAGCAGAGGGACTAGCGGGAGGTTAGAGACCCAGTACTTC	CASRGTSGRLETQYF
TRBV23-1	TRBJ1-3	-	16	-	TGCGCCAGCAGCATCCCCTCTGACGACTCTGGAAACACCATATATTTT	CASSIPSDDSGNTIYF
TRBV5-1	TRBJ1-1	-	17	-	TGCGCCAGCAGCCCCGGACCCAGACAGAATTTGAACACTGAAGCTTTCTTT	CASSPGPRQNLNTEAFF
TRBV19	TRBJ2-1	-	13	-	TGTGCCAGTAGGAGCGAGGGTCGCTTGGAGCAGTTCTTC	CASRSEGRLEQFF
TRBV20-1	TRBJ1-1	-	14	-	TGCAGTGCTAGCCGACAGGTTAGAAACACTGAAGCTTTCTTT	CSASRQVRNTEAFF
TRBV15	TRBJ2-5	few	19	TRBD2	TGTGCCACCAGCAGAGTGTTTGGACTAGCGGGAGTGGCGCGGGAGACCCAGTACTTC	CATSRVFGLAGVARETQYF
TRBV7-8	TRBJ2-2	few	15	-	TGTGCCAGCAGCTTTGTTCGGTGGAACACCGGGGAGCTGTTTTTT	CASSFVRWNTGELFF
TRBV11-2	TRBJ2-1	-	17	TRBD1	TGTGCCAGCAGCATCCTTGGGACAGGGGAGAACTACAATGAGCAGTTCTTC	CASSILGTGENYNEQFF
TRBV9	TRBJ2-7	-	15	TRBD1	TGTGCCAGCAGCCCAGGGACAGGGGAAACCTACGAGCAGTACTTC	CASSPGTGETYEQYF
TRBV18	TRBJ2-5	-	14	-	TGTGCCAGCTCACCACGGGAAGCGCCCGAGACCCAGTACTTC	CASSPREAPETQYF
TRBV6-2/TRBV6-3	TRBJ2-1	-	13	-	TGTGCCAGCAGTAACCGGGCCCACAATGAGCAGTTCTTC	CASSNRAHNEQFF
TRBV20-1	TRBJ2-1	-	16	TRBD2	TGCAGTGCTAAAGGAGCCGGGACTAGCGGGAATCATGAGCAGTTCTTC	CSAKGAGTSGNHEQFF
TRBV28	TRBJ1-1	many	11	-	TGTGCCAGCAGCCGCCCAGGGGTGGCTTTCTTT	CASSRPGVAFF
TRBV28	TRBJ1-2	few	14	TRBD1	TGTGCCAGCAGGCCCGGGACAGGGCGGGATGGCTACACCTTC	CASRPGTGRDGYTF
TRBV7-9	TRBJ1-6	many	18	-	TGTGCCAGCAGCCTGGCTTTAAGGTCATACTCCTATAATTCACCCCTCCACTTT	CASSLALRSYSYNSPLHF
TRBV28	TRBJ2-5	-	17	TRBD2	TGTGCCAGCAGTTACCCCCGACTAGCGGGGGGGGAGGAGACCCAGTACTTC	CASSYPRLAGGEETQYF
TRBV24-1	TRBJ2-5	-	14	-	TGTGCCACCAGTGATCCCGTCGGTCAAGAGACCCAGTACTTC	CATSDPVGQETQYF
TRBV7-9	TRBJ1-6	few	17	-	TGTGCCAGCAGCTTGTCTCAGAGCGGGGGCTATGGATCACCCCTCCACTTT	CASSLSQSGGYGSPLHF
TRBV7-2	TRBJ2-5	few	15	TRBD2	TGTGCCAGCAGCTTAAGGTGGGAGGGCCCGGAGACCCAGTACTTC	CASSLRWEGPETQYF
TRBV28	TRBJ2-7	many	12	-	TGTGCCAGCAGTTTATCCCCCTACGAGCAGTACTTC	CASSLSPYEQYF
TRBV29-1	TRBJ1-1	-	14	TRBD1	TGCAGCGTTGGACAGGGCCTCATGAACACTGAAGCTTTCTTT	CSVGQGLMNTEAFF
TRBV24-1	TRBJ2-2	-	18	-	TGTGCCACCAGTGATCGGCGAGGGCAAGGGGTAGACACCGGGGAGCTGTTTTTT	CATSDRRGQGVDTGELFF
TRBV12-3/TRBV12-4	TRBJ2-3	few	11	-	TGTGCCAGCAGTCCGCGGCATACGCAGTATTTT	CASSPRHTQYF
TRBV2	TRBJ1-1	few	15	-	TGTGCCAGCAAGATGCTCGGGACGGAGAACACTGAAGCTTTCTTT	CASKMLGTENTEAFF
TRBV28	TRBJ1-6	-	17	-	TGTGCCAGCAGTTTCTCTACAGGAAGCTCCTATAATTCACCCCTCCACTTT	CASSFSTGSSYNSPLHF
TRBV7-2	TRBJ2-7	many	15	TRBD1	TGTGCCAGCAGCTCGGGCCGGGACAGGGAGCGGGAGCAGTACTTC	CASSSGRDREREQYF
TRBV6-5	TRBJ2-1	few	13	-	TGTGCCAGCAGTTACCGGGGGTTCAATGAGCAGTTCTTC	CASSYRGFNEQFF
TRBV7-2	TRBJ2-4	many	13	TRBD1	TGTGCCAGCAGCTCCGGGACAGCAGGCATTCAGTACTTC	CASSSGTAGIQYF
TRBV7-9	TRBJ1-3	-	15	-	TGTGCCAGCAGCCCTGGACTGATCTCTGGAAACACCATATATTTT	CASSPGLISGNTIYF
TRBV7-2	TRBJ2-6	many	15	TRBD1	TGTGCCAGCAGCTCGGACAGGGGTTGGGCCAACGTCCTGACTTTC	CASSSDRGWANVLTF
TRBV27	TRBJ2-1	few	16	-	TGTGCCAGCAGCCGGACACTGATGAGCTCCTACAATGAGCAGTTCTTC	CASSRTLMSSYNEQFF
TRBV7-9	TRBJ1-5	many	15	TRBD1	TGTGCCAGCAGCCCGGACAGGGGCAAAAGGCAGCCCCAGCATTTT	CASSPDRGKRQPQHF
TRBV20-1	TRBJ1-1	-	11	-	TGCAGTGCTAGAGTCAGTATTGAAGCTTTCTTT	CSARVSIEAFF
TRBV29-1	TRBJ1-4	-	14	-	TGCAGCGTCATCACCGGGACAAGGGAAGAAAAACTGTTTTTT	CSVITGTREEKLFF